The next 7 T cell receptor beta chains were all read from a single sample in a study of beta chain features in type 1 diabetes. Expressed TCRB transcripts were sequenced because the entire RNA isolate underwent reverse transcription. This table comes from immunoSEQ multiplex PCR, and its TCRdb copy is limited to in-frame clones, with some not included. The table lists about 360,000 clones, roughly 13% of them singletons. The sequencing sample was made of naive CD4+ T cells from blood. All receptors come from a man between 18 and 29 years old in good health.

Only a few counts were recorded for this clone. This rearrangement joins TRBV7-9 to TRBJ1-1; D unclear. Trimming took 2 bases from V and 1 from J, leaving 8 bases between them. The CDR3 has 14 amino acids. CDR1 is SEHNR and CDR2 is FQNEAQ in the germline V gene (reference sequence). The CDR3 DNA follows: TGTGCCAGCAGCTTAACGGGGAAGAACACTGAAGCTTTCTTT. This gives the protein CASSLTGKNTEAFF.

The chain couples TRBV21-1 to TRBJ2-7; TRBD1, as called in the table, went unchecked against the DNA. TRBV21-1 is flagged as a pseudogene. The CDR3 is 12 amino acids. The chain's CDR3 is CASSNRNNEQYF. The DNA for the CDR3 is TGTGCCAGCAGCAACAGGAACAACGAGCAGTACTTC.

This clone was detected only a few times. The CDR3: CASSHRGRTGGILSSGANVLTF. In DNA form, the CDR3 reads TGTGCCAGCAGCCACCGAGGGAGGACAGGAGGAATTCTAAGCTCTGGGGCCAACGTCCTGACTTTC. This chain links TRBV4-2 with TRBJ2-6; maybe TRBD1 (7 bases). Between the trimmed V and J ends, which lost 3 bases and 0 bases, there was a span of 27 bases. This CDR3 is 22 amino acids long. Germline CDR1 is LGHNA and CDR2 is YNFKEQ.

V is TRBV29-1 and J is TRBJ2-7; a weak D match, TRBD2 (6 bases). Trimming removed 6 bases from V and 1 base from J, with 16 bases in between. Germline lookup yields CDR1 SQVTM and CDR2 ANQGSEA. This CDR3 spans 14 amino acids. The CDR3 nucleotides are TGCAGCGTCGGACCTCCCGCGGGGTCCTACGAGCAGTACTTC. Its protein is CSVGPPAGSYEQYF.

The chain combines TRBV30 with TRBJ2-5; 9 bases are a match to TRBD2. After removal of 0 bases from V and 2 bases from J, the junction contained 4 bases not matched to a gene. The CDR3 loop spans 15 amino acids. The germline gives CDR1 GTSNPN, CDR2 SVGIG (reference sequence). The CDR3: CAWSVLAGGQETQYF. The CDR3 nucleotides are TGTGCCTGGAGTGTACTTGCGGGGGGGCAAGAGACCCAGTACTTC.

As DNA, the CDR3 is TGTGCCAGCAGTTCTGACAGGGCCAAATACGGGGAGCTGTTTTTT. It encodes CASSSDRAKYGELFF. V is TRBV2 and J is TRBJ2-2; the match to TRBD1 covers 7 bases. Germline loops: CDR1 SNHLY, CDR2 FYNNEI. This CDR3 region has 15 residues. Trimming took 5 bases from V and 7 from J; bases not matched to a gene: 10.

J is TRBJ2-7 and V is TRBV6-1, with D possibly TRBD2 on 5 matching bases. Germline CDR1 reads MNHNS; CDR2 reads SASEGT. The germline V and J ends were trimmed by 4 bases and 3 bases, with 16 bases remaining between them. CDR3 length: 15 residues. CDR3 sequence reads: CASSGLSRGNYEQYF. DNA for the CDR3: TGTGCCAGCAGTGGTTTGTCCCGAGGGAACTACGAGCAGTACTTC.